The 12 T cell receptor beta chains presented below share a single source sample, sequenced in a study of cytomegalovirus exposure and HLA in healthy donors. Researchers ran the PCR with 60 Vbeta and 13 Jbeta primers. Profiling relied on immunoSEQ multiplex PCR, and the TCRdb table lists in-frame clones only, not all of them. The sample lists over 150,000 clones, about 81% occurring once. Sequencing input: PBMCs. These receptors were taken from a woman younger than 30 in good health and CMV-seronegative.

This chain links TRBV7-3 with TRBJ2-5; TRBD2 aligns across 15 bases. The germline V gene has CDR1 SGHTA and CDR2 FQGTGA. The CDR3 is 17 amino acids. V gave up 5 bases and J gave up 1 base; unmatched junction bases: 5. CDR3 nucleotide sequence: TGTGCCAGCAGCCAGGGGACTAGCGGGAGGCGCCAAGAGACCCAGTACTTC. Its translation is CASSQGTSGRRQETQYF.

This rearrangement joins TRBV19 to TRBJ1-6; 8 nucleotides align to TRBD1. The germline gives CDR1 LNHDA, CDR2 SQIVND (reference sequence). This CDR3 spans 14 amino acids. V shed 5 bases, J shed 9 bases, and the junction held 6 bases outside the gene matches. The CDR3 here is CASSFGQGGSPLHF. In nucleotides, the CDR3 is TGTGCCAGTAGTTTCGGACAGGGCGGTTCACCCCTCCACTTT.

The CDR3 DNA reads as TGTGCCAGCAGCGTCCAAGGGGCCAACGTCCTGACTTTC. This translates into CASSVQGANVLTF. The chain carries TRBV9 and TRBJ2-6; D is undetermined. CDR1 and CDR2 (germline): SGDLS, YYNGEE. The CDR3 contains 13 residues. With 2 bases removed from V and 4 bases from J, the gap between germline ends came to 4 bases. Based on the CDR3 plus reference TRBV9 and TRBJ2-6, the full variable domain is DSGVTQTPKHLITATGQRVTLRCSPRSGDLSVYWYQQSLDQGLQFLIQYYNGEERAKGNILERFSAQQFPDLHSELNLSSLELGDSALYFCASSVQGANVLTFGAGSRLTVL.

This chain joins TRBV7-2 and TRBJ1-6; TRBD1 matches at 10 bases. J gave up 14 bases and V 1 base, and 5 bases lay outside the gene matches. Germline-derived CDR1 and CDR2 are SGHTA and FQGNSA. This CDR3 is built from 14 residues. The CDR3 nucleotides are TGTGCCAGCAGCTTAGGACAGGGGGCTGGCGCCCTCCACTTT. It yields the protein CASSLGQGAGALHF.

This clone was seen just once. V is TRBV14 and J is TRBJ2-7, with D unclear. The V and J ends lost 1 base and 4 bases respectively, with 11 bases between them. The CDR3 has 14 amino acids. CDR1 and CDR2 from the germline V gene are SGHDN and FVKESK. The CDR3 region has the DNA TGTGCCAGCAGCCAAGGGCCCTTACCTTACGAGCAGTACTTC. Its translation is CASSQGPLPYEQYF.

This clone was found a few times. This chain connects TRBV28 to TRBJ2-5; possibly TRBD1 for D (5 bases). The V gene's germline CDR1 is MDHEN and CDR2 SYDVKM. Trimming removed 6 bases from V and 5 bases from J, with 16 bases in between. CDR3 length: 14 amino acids. Written as DNA, the CDR3 is TGTGCCAGCAGCACCGCCGGCAGGGTTGAGACCCAGTACTTC. The encoded protein is CASSTAGRVETQYF.

This sequence joins TRBV2 and TRBJ1-4; D ambiguous. Germline lookup yields CDR1 SNHLY and CDR2 FYNNEI. The V gene lost 3 bases and the J gene lost 8 bases, with 19 bases spanning the gap. This CDR3 is 16 amino acids long. The CDR3 reads CASSDREPTYREKLFF. The CDR3 DNA is TGTGCCAGCAGTGACCGTGAGCCCACCTACCGAGAAAAACTGTTTTTT.

This clone was picked up a small number of times. The chain carries TRBV4-2 and TRBJ2-7; the D gene is possibly TRBD2 (5 bases). The V end was cut by 0 bases, the J end by 0 bases, with 12 bases between. Germline assignment: CDR1 LGHNA and CDR2 YNFKEQ. This CDR3 comprises 16 residues. The CDR3 here is CASSQEFGGTSYEQYF. CDR3 in DNA: TGTGCCAGCAGCCAAGAATTTGGAGGAACCTCCTACGAGCAGTACTTC.

J is TRBJ1-1 and V is TRBV6-6; 7 bases fit TRBD1. The germline V gene has CDR1 MNHNY and CDR2 SVGAGI (reference sequence). Trimming removed 5 bases from V and 6 bases from J; junction bases left unmatched: 12. The CDR3 is made up of 15 amino acids. CDR3 loop: CASSPWRGPDAEAFF. Here the CDR3 DNA reads TGTGCCAGCAGTCCCTGGAGGGGGCCGGACGCTGAAGCTTTCTTT.

This chain uses TRBV7-3 with TRBJ2-1; D is unresolved. CDR1 SGHTA and CDR2 FQGTGA come from the germline V gene. Between the trimmed V and J ends, which lost 4 bases and 7 bases, there was a span of 17 bases. CDR3 size: 15 residues. CDR3 residues: CASSSTVSQRNEQFF. CDR3 nucleotide sequence: TGTGCCAGCAGCTCTACCGTATCCCAGAGGAATGAGCAGTTCTTC. Full variable domain (remainder filled in from reference TRBV7-3 and TRBJ2-1): GAGVSQTPSNKVTEKGKYVELRCDPISGHTALYWYRQSLGQGPEFLIYFQGTGAADDSGLPNDRFFAVRPEGSVSTLKIQRTERGDSAVYLCASSSTVSQRNEQFFGPGTRLTVL.

The chain carries TRBV7-9 and TRBJ2-4; weak D call: TRBD2 (5 bases). Germline V CDR1 and CDR2: SEHNR, FQNEAQ (reference sequence). V was clipped by 3 bases and J by 7 bases, with 10 bases between them. The CDR3 covers 13 residues. The CDR3 DNA reads as TGTGCCAGCAGCTTCGAGGGCCGCAACATTCAGTACTTC. Translated, it gives CASSFEGRNIQYF.

This clone was detected only a few times. The rearrangement joins TRBV9 to TRBJ2-2, with 10 bases matching TRBD2. The CDR3 has 15 amino acids. V dropped 1 base and J dropped 6; count of bases not matched to a gene: 3. The germline gives CDR1 SGDLS, CDR2 YYNGEE. The CDR3 DNA reads as TGTGCCAGCAGCGTATTAGCGGGGGGTGCCGGGGAGCTGTTTTTT. It specifies CASSVLAGGAGELFF.